This is a list of T cell receptor beta chains from one sample in a study of blood T cell repertoires in COVID-19. Generated by immunoSEQ multiplex PCR, the TCRdb table keeps only in-frame clones and is missing some. The profile shows about 130,000 clones, approximately 81% of them singletons. The material sequenced was peripheral blood. Receptor source: a woman aged 45-59 years with acute or convalescent COVID-19. Both conserved end residues are part of each CDR3.

j_call v_call cdr3_aa
TRBJ2-7 TRBV2 CASSEWTGSYEQYF
TRBJ1-2 TRBV29-1 CSVEAPGEGYTF
TRBJ1-4 TRBV9 CASSALSGGKLFF
TRBJ2-2 TRBV15 CATSTRTSGGNTGELFF
TRBJ2-5 TRBV5-3 CARSSGGARGAETQYF
TRBJ1-1 TRBV19 CASSPYRGEVNTEAFF
TRBJ2-3 TRBV7-2 CASSYKSGSVGTDTQYF
TRBJ1-2 TRBV19 CASSIYREGGYTF
TRBJ1-2 TRBV29-1 CSVEEKPAGFNYGYTF
TRBJ2-7 TRBV27 CASSPTGALDYEQYF
TRBJ2-3 TRBV29-1 CSVEARDTSTDTQYF
TRBJ1-2 TRBV18 CASSRDRGHSYGYTF
TRBJ1-5 TRBV5-5 CASSLAMDRGGNQPQHF
TRBJ2-2 TRBV7-3 CASSLISTSGEANTGELFF
TRBJ1-2 TRBV5-1 CASSPTGGAHGYTF
TRBJ2-7 TRBV30 CAWSASYRELYF
TRBJ2-5 TRBV11-3 CASSLRSTSGGQETQYF
TRBJ1-5 TRBV19 CAIAPGEGQPQHF
TRBJ2-7 TRBV27 CASSASSYEQYF
TRBJ2-1 TRBV28 CASSLLSGKVDEQFF
TRBJ1-1 TRBV5-1 CASSGLGGSNTEAFF
TRBJ2-1 TRBV4-1 CASSRLELSYNEQFF
TRBJ2-1 TRBV28 CASSLGGTGNEQFF
TRBJ1-1 TRBV5-1 CASSSNSNTEAFF